Reported below is one TCR beta chain. Its target is not known. Other DNA sequences in the same sample also yield this CDR3. This specimen belongs to a study of Tregs in tolerant kidney transplant recipients. Whole-study results and caveats: The small number of patients limits these findings pending further validation. Activated donor B cell expansion appeared to reveal the most relevant donor-specific TCRbeta repertoire. Biological reproducibility was not directly addressed in this study.

Germline lookup yields CDR1 SGDLS and CDR2 YYNGEE. The CDR3 extends over 14 amino acids. J lost 4 bases, V lost 3 bases, and 2 bases had no gene match. Unstimulated regulatory T cells (CD4+CD25+CD127-), CD4+CD25- non-regulatory cells, CD4 and CD8 cells were FACS-sorted from thawed PBMCs. Repertoires were generated with immunoSEQ multiplex PCR, while TCRdb's copy carries only in-frame clones and drops some. Among 85,000 to 95,000 clones listed, about 92% were seen once. This sequence originates from a human donor in good health. The sample consisted of CD8+ T cells from blood. J is TRBJ2-7 and V is TRBV9, with 12 bases that match TRBD2. For the CDR3, the DNA is TGTGCCAGCAGCGAGGGACTAGCGGGTTACGAGCAGTACTTC. This codes for CASSEGLAGYEQYF.